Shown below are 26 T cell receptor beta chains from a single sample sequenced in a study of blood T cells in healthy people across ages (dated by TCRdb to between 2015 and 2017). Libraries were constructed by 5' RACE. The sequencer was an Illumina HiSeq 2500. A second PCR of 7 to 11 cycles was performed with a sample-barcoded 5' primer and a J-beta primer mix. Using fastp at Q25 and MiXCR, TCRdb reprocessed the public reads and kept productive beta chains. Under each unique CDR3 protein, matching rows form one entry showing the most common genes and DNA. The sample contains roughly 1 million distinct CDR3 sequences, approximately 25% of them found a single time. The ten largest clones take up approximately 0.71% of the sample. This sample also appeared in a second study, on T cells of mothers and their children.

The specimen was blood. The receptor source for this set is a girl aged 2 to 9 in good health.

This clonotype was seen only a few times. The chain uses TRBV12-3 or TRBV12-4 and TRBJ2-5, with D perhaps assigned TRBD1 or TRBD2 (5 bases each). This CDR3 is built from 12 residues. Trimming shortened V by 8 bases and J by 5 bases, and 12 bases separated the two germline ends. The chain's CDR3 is CASGGRRETQYF. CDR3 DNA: TGTGCCAGCGGGGGACGCCGGGAGACCCAGTACTTC.

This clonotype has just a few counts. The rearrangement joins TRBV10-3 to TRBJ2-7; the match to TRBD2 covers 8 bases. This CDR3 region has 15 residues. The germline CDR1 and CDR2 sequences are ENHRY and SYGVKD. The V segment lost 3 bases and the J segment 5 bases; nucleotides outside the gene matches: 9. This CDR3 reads CAISDRVTSADEQYF. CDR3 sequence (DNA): TGTGCCATCAGTGACCGAGTGACTAGCGCCGACGAGCAGTACTTC.

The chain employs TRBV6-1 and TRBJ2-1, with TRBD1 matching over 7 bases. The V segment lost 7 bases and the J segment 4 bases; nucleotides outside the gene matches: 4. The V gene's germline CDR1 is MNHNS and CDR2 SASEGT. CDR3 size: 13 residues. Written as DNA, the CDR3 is TGTGCCAGCACTGGGACAGTTTACAATGAGCAGTTCTTC. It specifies CASTGTVYNEQFF.

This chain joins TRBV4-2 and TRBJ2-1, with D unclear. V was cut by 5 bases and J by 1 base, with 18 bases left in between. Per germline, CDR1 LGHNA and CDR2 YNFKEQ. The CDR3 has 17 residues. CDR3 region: CASSTRASADSYNEQFF. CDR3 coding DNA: TGTGCCAGCAGCACCCGTGCGAGTGCCGATTCCTACAATGAGCAGTTCTTC.

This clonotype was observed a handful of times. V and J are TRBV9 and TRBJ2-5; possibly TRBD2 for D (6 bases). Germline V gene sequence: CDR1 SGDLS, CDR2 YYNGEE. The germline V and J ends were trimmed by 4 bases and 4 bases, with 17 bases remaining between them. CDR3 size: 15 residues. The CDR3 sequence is CASSFSTSIRETQYF. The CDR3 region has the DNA TGTGCCAGCAGCTTTTCGACTAGTATCAGAGAGACCCAGTACTTC.

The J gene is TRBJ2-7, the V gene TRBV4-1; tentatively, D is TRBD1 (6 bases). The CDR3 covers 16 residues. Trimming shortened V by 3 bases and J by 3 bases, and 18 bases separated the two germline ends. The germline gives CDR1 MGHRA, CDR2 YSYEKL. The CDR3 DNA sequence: TGCGCCAGCAGCCAGGCATACAGGGATGGTGACTACGAGCAGTACTTC. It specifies CASSQAYRDGDYEQYF.

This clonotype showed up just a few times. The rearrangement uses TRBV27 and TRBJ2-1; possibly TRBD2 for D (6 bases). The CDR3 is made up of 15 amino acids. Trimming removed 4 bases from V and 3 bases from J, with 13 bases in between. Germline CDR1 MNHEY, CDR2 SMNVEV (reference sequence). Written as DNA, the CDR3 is TGTGCCAGCAGTTCAGCCGGGACTGACTACAATGAGCAGTTCTTC. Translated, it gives CASSSAGTDYNEQFF.

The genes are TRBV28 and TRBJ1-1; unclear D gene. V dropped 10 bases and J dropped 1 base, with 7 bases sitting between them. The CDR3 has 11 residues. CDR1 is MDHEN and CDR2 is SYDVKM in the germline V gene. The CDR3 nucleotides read TGTGCCAACATGGGGAACACTGAAGCTTTCTTT. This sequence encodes CANMGNTEAFF.

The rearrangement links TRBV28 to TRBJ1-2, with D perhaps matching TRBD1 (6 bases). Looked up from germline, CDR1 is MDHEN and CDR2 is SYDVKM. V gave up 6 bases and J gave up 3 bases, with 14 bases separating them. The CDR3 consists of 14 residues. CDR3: CASRGADGYYGYTF. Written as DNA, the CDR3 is TGTGCCAGCAGGGGGGCGGATGGGTACTATGGCTACACCTTC.

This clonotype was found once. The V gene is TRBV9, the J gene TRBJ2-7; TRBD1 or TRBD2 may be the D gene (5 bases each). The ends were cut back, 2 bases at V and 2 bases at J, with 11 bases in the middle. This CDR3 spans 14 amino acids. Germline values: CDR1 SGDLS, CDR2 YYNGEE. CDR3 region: CASSVWDGTYEQYF. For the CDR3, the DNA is TGTGCCAGCAGCGTGTGGGACGGAACCTACGAGCAGTACTTC.

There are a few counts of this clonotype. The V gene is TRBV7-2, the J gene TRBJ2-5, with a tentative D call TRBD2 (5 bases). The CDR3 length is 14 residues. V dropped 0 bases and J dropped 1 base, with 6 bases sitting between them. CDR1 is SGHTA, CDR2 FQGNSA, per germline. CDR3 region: CASSLAEGQETQYF. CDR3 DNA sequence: TGTGCCAGCAGCTTAGCCGAGGGCCAAGAGACCCAGTACTTC.

CDR3 DNA: TGTGCCAGCAGACCTACAGGGGCTTTCTCCTACGAGCAGTACTTC. As protein: CASRPTGAFSYEQYF. The rearrangement joins TRBV28 to TRBJ2-7, with 7 positions matching TRBD1. Germline lookup yields CDR1 MDHEN and CDR2 SYDVKM. The CDR3 spans 15 residues. V was clipped by 6 bases and J by 0 bases; unmatched bases: 8.

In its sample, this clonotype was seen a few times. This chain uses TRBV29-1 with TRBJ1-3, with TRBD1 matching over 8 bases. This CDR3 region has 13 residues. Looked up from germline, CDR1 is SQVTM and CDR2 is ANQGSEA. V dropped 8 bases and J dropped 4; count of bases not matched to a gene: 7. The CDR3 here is CSFRGQEGNTIYF. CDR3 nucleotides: TGCAGCTTTAGGGGACAGGAAGGAAACACCATATATTTT.

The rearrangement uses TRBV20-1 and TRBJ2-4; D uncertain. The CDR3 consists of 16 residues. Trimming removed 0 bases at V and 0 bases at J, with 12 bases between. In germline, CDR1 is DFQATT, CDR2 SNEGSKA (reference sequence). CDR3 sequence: CSARDTLLLAKNIQYF. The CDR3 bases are TGCAGTGCTAGAGATACACTCTTGCTAGCCAAAAACATTCAGTACTTC.

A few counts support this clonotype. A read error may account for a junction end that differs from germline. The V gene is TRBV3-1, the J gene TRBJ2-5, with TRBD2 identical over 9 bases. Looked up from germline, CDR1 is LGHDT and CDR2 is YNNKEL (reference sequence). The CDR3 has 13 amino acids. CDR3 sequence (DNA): TGTGCCAGCAGCCGCATTGCGGGAGGGGGGCCGTTCTTC. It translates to CASSRIAGGGPFF.

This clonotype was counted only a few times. CDR3 in amino acids: CASSYVPLQGDEQYF. The CDR3 DNA reads as TGTGCCAGCAGTTACGTCCCCTTGCAAGGCGACGAGCAGTACTTC. The genes are TRBV6-2 or TRBV6-3 and TRBJ2-7; no clear D. CDR3 length: 15 amino acids. Deletions cut 2 bases from V and 5 bases from J, with 16 bases between. Germline CDR1 reads MNHEY; CDR2 reads SVGEGT.

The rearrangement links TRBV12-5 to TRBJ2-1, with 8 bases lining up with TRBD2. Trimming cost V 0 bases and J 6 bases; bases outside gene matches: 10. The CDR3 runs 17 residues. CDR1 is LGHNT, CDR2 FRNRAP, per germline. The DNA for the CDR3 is TGTGCTAGTGGTTTGGTTTTGCAGCGGGAGAGGGGCAATGAGCAGTTCTTC. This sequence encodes CASGLVLQRERGNEQFF.

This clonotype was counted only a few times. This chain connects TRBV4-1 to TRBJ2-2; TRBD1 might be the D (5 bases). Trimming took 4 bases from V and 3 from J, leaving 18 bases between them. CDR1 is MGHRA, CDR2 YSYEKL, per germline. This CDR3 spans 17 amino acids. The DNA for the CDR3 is TGCGCCAGCAGCCGGGGCGTAACTTTTAGGGACACCGGGGAGCTGTTTTTT. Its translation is CASSRGVTFRDTGELFF.

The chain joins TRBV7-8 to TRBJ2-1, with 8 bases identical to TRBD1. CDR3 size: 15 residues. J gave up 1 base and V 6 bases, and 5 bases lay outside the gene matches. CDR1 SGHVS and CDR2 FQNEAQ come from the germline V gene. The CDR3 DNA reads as TGTGCCAGCAGATTACAGGGGGTATCCTACAATGAGCAGTTCTTC. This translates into CASRLQGVSYNEQFF.

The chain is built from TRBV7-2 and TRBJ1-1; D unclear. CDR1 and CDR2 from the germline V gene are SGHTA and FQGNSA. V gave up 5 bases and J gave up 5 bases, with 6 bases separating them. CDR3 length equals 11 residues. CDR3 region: CASSPQTEAFF. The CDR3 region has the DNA TGTGCCAGCAGCCCCCAGACTGAAGCTTTCTTT.

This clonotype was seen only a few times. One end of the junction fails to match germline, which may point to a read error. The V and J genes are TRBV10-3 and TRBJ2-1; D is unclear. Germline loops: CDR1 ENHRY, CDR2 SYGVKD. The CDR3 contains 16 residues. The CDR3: CVISELPMSSYNEQFF. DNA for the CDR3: TGTGTCATCAGTGAGCTCCCTATGAGCTCCTACAATGAGCAGTTCTTC.

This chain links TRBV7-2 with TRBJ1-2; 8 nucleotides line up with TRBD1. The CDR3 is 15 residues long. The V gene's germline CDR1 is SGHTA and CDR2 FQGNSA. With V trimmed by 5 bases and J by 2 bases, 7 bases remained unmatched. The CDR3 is CASSTGTGANYGYTF. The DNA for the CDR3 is TGTGCCAGCAGCACCGGGACAGGTGCCAACTATGGCTACACCTTC. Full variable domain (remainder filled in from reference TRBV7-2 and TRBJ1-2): GAGVSQSPSNKVTEKGKDVELRCDPISGHTALYWYRQSLGQGLEFLIYFQGNSAPDKSGLPSDRFSAERTGGSVSTLTIQRTQQEDSAVYLCASSTGTGANYGYTFGSGTRLTVV.

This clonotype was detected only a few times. CDR3 residues: CASSFWQAELKYNEQFF. CDR3 DNA: TGTGCCAGCAGCTTTTGGCAGGCCGAATTAAAATACAATGAGCAGTTCTTC. This rearrangement joins TRBV7-8 to TRBJ2-1, with unresolved D. The CDR3 runs to 17 residues. The ends were cut back, 3 bases at V and 4 bases at J, with 19 bases in the middle. Germline CDR1 and CDR2: SGHVS and FQNEAQ.

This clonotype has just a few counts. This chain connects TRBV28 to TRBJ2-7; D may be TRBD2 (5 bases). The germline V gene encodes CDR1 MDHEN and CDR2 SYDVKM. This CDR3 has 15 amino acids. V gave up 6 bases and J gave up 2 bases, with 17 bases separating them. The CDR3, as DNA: TGTGCCAGCAGCATTGACACACTAGACACCTACGAGCAGTACTTC. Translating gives CASSIDTLDTYEQYF.

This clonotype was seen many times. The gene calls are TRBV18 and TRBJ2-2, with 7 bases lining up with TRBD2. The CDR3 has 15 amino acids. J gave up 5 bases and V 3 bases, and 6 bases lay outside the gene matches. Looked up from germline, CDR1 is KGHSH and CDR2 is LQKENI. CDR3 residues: CASSPSGGGTGELFF. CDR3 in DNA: TGTGCCAGCTCACCTTCGGGAGGCGGGACCGGGGAGCTGTTTTTT.

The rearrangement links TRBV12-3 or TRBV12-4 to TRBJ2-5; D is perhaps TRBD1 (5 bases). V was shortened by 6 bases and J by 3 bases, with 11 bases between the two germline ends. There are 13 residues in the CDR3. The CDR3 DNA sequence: TGTGCCAGCAGAAAGACAGTTGAAGAGACCCAGTACTTC. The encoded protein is CASRKTVEETQYF.